What follows is one T cell receptor beta chain and its context. The antigen it recognizes is unknown. Base-call qualities are not available, and no considerably larger clone is one nucleotide away. The data belong to a study of shared clonotypes between healthy human individuals (TCRdb year 2020). About the investigation overall: The cohort comprised a couple of women and three men aged 18 to 49 years. For each donor, CD4 naive and CD4 memory were each run on three plates, CD8 naive on two plates, and CD8 memory on one plate. Blood TCR repertoires of about five healthy adults were deeply sequenced to estimate repertoire size and the extent of clonotype sharing between individuals. Different laboratories and diverse techniques were used to prepare libraries and sequence TCR repertoires, to increase sequencing depth and limit assay-specific biases. Per donor, leukapheresis produced somewhere between about 0.9 and 9.5 billion PBMCs.

Using the deep immunoSEQ assay, TCR CDR3 regions were amplified from genomic DNA by multiplex PCR. For each cell subset, the extracted genomic DNA was distributed evenly across all wells of several immunoSEQ 96-well plates, and each plate served as one replicate. Each replicate PCR for sorted subsets received around 200 ng genomic DNA, equal to 30,000 or so T cell genomes. Purified libraries were measured with a Qubit 3.0 fluorometer, size-checked on a Bioanalyzer 2100, and measured again with the KAPA Library Quantification kit. Each immunoSEQ 96-well plate was sequenced on its own single-read 150-cycle Illumina NextSeq 550 flow cell. The authors' analysis ran thus. Because the immunoSEQ output included only junctional sequences and no quality scores, the filtering could not be the same as the filtering used for full-length reads. To assign V/J genes and CDR3, sequences were annotated using PyIR, a Python wrapper for IgBLAST v1.9, with IMGT germline references. Reads were removed for weak V/J assignments (E-value above 1e-6), missing CDR3, stop codons, out-of-frame junctions, or ambiguous translated residues. V3J clonotypes were defined as sequences sharing an identical inferred V gene, J gene, and CDR3 amino acid sequence. The percentage overlap between two repertoires was calculated by dividing the number of shared unique clonotypes by the size of the smaller repertoire. RTK rarefaction, the Chao1 estimator, and Recon v2.1 estimates of unobserved clonotypes were used to assess repertoire richness. For all TCRbeta clonotypes obtained by the gDNA method from several donors, generation probabilities were computed with OLGA. The table comes from immuneACCESS by way of TCRdb, which keeps in-frame sequences with V and J called. Part of the clones is missing from these tables; in studies checked, under half for an unresolved V gene and the rest for unknown reasons. Clone size and V and J calls were adopted from that table, with D and trimming inferred from the DNA. The sample table holds about 100,000 clones, of which about 70% were seen once. The top ten clonotypes cover 50% of the sample.

Donors were healthy HIV-negative adults with no recently reported acute infections or vaccinations. All donors were Caucasian adults living in Nashville, Tennessee, USA. The CD8 memory samples were a combination of magnetically selected CD45RO+ cells and CCR7-negative CD45RA+ effector memory (TemRA) cells. Blood was collected by leukapheresis, and PBMCs were isolated by Ficoll-Histopaque density gradient centrifugation and then cryopreserved in liquid nitrogen vapor phase. Analytical flow cytometry was used to check the purity and quantity of each magnetically sorted T cell population. From each sorted fraction, genomic DNA was isolated and quantified by UV absorbance on a Nanodrop 2000c. Points the paper makes about the study in general: Sharing across several donors was observed for approximately 5% of naive CD4, about 3.2% of naive CD8, 2.3% of memory CD4, and roughly 0.43% of memory CD8 clonotypes. Compared with non-shared clonotypes, the clonotypes found in all four sorted-subset donors had higher generation probabilities. The genetic and exposure-history diversity represented was limited by the small number of donors. Based on pairwise subsampling, the degree of clonotype sharing among donors was expected to be affected by sequencing depth. Only blood was sampled, and tissue TCR repertoires likely differ from those in blood. Naive subsets generally had larger estimated clonotype richness than memory subsets did. Rarefaction of sorted-subset datasets indicated incomplete sequencing despite the large sequencing depth.

CDR1 and CDR2 are read off the germline V gene as MDHEN and SYDVKM. Spanning cysteine to phenylalanine, the CDR3 consists of 15 amino acids. Just CDR3 DNA is preserved here, 45 bases in frame from base 1. Here V drops 6 bases and J drops 5 bases, and the junction holds 5 bases not matched to any gene. Specimen: memory CD8+ T cells sorted from blood. Sample cell subset or site, as interpreted from the label and publication: CD45RO+ cells pooled with CCR7-negative TemRA cells. The chain is encoded by TRBV28 joined to TRBJ2-3; a stretch of 13 junction bases matches TRBD2. The sequence was obtained from a man aged 25 to 40 in good health. The DNA is TGTGCCAGCAGGAGGACTAGCGGGAGATTAGATACGCAGTATTTT. This sequence encodes CASRRTSGRLDTQYF. The CDR3, completed at both ends by the reference TRBV28 and TRBJ2-3 genes, gives the full variable domain DVKVTQSSRYLVKRTGEKVFLECVQDMDHENMFWYRQDPGLGLRLIYFSYDVKMKEKGDIPEGYSVSREKKERFSLILESASTNQTSMYLCASRRTSGRLDTQYFGPGTRLTVL.